A single sample gave rise to the 8 T cell receptor beta chains below, sequenced in a study of T-cell memory formation after mild COVID-19. TCRdb reprocessed the 5' RACE reads via MiXCR and lists one record per CDR3 protein. The repertoire has roughly 580,000 distinct CDR3 sequences, 18% of them found once; the top ten carry 12%. Material: PBMCs or a T cell subset sorted from them (not recorded which). The receptors derive from an adult woman who had mild COVID-19 (a few samples of this study predate the infection). Cell type and time point are not known.

In its sample, this clonotype was seen a few times. V and J are TRBV7-3 and TRBJ2-3; D might be TRBD2 (7 bases). This CDR3 contains 16 residues. CDR1 is SGHTA and CDR2 is FQGTGA in the germline V gene. V shed 1 base and J shed 2 bases, with 13 bases lying between them. CDR3 sequence: CASSLRGGASTDTQYF. The DNA for the CDR3 is TGTGCCAGCAGCTTAAGGGGGGGCGCATCCACAGATACGCAGTATTTT. The entire variable domain, with the rest obtained from reference TRBV7-3 and TRBJ2-3, is as follows: GAGVSQTPSNKVTEKGKYVELRCDPISGHTALYWYRQSLGQGPEFLIYFQGTGAADDSGLPNDRFFAVRPEGSVSTLKIQRTERGDSAVYLCASSLRGGASTDTQYFGPGTRLTVL.

This clonotype has a count of ten or more. The CDR3 sequence is CSAGGSLAYEQYF. The CDR3 DNA sequence: TGCAGCGCTGGTGGCAGTTTGGCCTACGAGCAGTACTTC. The chain carries TRBV29-1 and TRBJ2-7; D not certain. CDR1 and CDR2 from the germline V gene are SQVTM and ANQGSEA. Trimming left V 7 bases short and J 2 bases short, with 15 bases between. The CDR3 spans 13 residues.

There are a few counts of this clonotype. The chain combines TRBV12-3 or TRBV12-4 with TRBJ2-7, with D possibly matching TRBD2 (5 bases). This CDR3 has 16 amino acids. The V end was cut by 0 bases, the J end by 4 bases, with 16 bases between. For the CDR3, the DNA is TGTGCCAGCAGTTTAGCCCCCACGGGTCGGGGTTACGAGCAGTACTTC. It encodes CASSLAPTGRGYEQYF.

This clonotype was seen ten or more times. The rearrangement uses TRBV18 and TRBJ2-7, with D perhaps TRBD1 (6 bases). The CDR3 length is 14 residues. The germline V gene has CDR1 KGHSH and CDR2 LQKENI. Trimming cost V 6 bases and J 0 bases, with 12 bases left between them. The chain's CDR3 is CASSVTGRSYEQYF. CDR3 coding DNA: TGTGCCAGCTCGGTGACAGGCCGCTCCTACGAGCAGTACTTC.

The rearrangement joins TRBV21-1 to TRBJ1-1. TRBV21-1 is reported as a pseudogene. This CDR3 is built from 12 residues. The CDR3 sequence is CASSACTRGAFF. CDR3 coding DNA: TGTGCCAGCAGCGCATGTACACGGGGAGCTTTCTTT.

The rearrangement uses TRBV4-2 and TRBJ2-7; 14 positions agree with TRBD2. Germline lookup yields CDR1 LGHNA and CDR2 YNFKEQ. V shed 4 bases, J shed 4 bases, and the junction held 21 bases outside the gene matches. This CDR3 contains 21 residues. CDR3 sequence reads: CASSLTIGTSGSHLGGYEQYF. DNA for the CDR3: TGTGCCAGCAGCCTTACAATCGGGACTAGCGGGAGCCACTTGGGAGGGTACGAGCAGTACTTC.

The chain links TRBV3-1 to TRBJ2-1; weak D call: TRBD1 (6 bases). The V gene's germline CDR1 is LGHDT and CDR2 YNNKEL (reference sequence). V shed 4 bases and J shed 7 bases, with 14 bases lying between them. The CDR3 sequence is 14 residues long. In DNA form, the CDR3 reads TGTGCCAGCAGCCCCCCCCAGGGGTGGAATGAGCAGTTCTTC. Its translation: CASSPPQGWNEQFF.

The gene calls are TRBV2 and TRBJ2-2; D unresolved. This CDR3 comprises 15 residues. Germline V gives CDR1 SNHLY, CDR2 FYNNEI. With 3 bases removed from V and 0 bases from J, the gap between germline ends came to 8 bases. The chain's CDR3 is CASSDGQTNTGELFF. CDR3 bases: TGTGCCAGCAGTGATGGTCAGACGAACACCGGGGAGCTGTTTTTT.